These 25 T cell receptor beta chains originate from one sample sequenced in a study of T cell responses to AZD1222 COVID-19 vaccine. TCRdb's table, derived via immunoSEQ multiplex PCR, lists solely in-frame clones and lacks some. The sample has some 140,000 clones; around 93% are singletons. The sequenced sample was peripheral blood, obtained on day 0 of AZD1222 vaccination. Source of these receptors: an adult in good health.

J is TRBJ2-7 and V is TRBV11-2; 16 positions match TRBD2. The CDR3 length is 20 residues. Germline V CDR1 and CDR2: SGHAT, FQNNGV. The ends lost 0 bases at V and 2 bases at J; junction bases unmatched: 10. The CDR3 bases are TGTGCCAGCAGCTTAGACTCGGGACTAGCGGGGGGGCCAGTGGCCTACGAGCAGTACTTC. Translation gives CASSLDSGLAGGPVAYEQYF.

The J gene is TRBJ1-2, the V gene TRBV28; the D gene is possibly TRBD1 (6 bases). The CDR3 length is 13 residues. CDR1 MDHEN and CDR2 SYDVKM come from the germline V gene. V shed 6 bases and J shed 3 bases, with 11 bases lying between them. CDR3 coding DNA: TGTGCCAGCAGCGCCCCAGGGGACTATGGCTACACCTTC. It encodes CASSAPGDYGYTF.

This chain links TRBV5-6 with TRBJ2-7, with D possibly TRBD1 on 5 matching bases. CDR1 is SGHDT, CDR2 YYEEEE, per germline. The CDR3 spans 14 residues. V was shortened by 6 bases and J by 3 bases, with 16 bases between the two germline ends. CDR3 region: CASTKALDNYEQYF. CDR3 DNA sequence: TGTGCCAGCACCAAAGCATTGGACAACTACGAGCAGTACTTC.

The chain links TRBV19 to TRBJ2-2; D remains ambiguous. The CDR3 loop spans 16 amino acids. Germline lookup yields CDR1 LNHDA and CDR2 SQIVND (reference sequence). V lost 9 bases to trimming and J lost 0 bases, with 17 bases between them. The CDR3 region has the DNA TGTGCCAGCCTCGGCAGACCCAATTCGAACACCGGGGAGCTGTTTTTT. It yields the protein CASLGRPNSNTGELFF.

The chain is built from TRBV27 and TRBJ2-7, with 9 nucleotides matching TRBD2. Germline V lookup: CDR1 MNHEY, CDR2 SMNVEV (reference sequence). CDR3 length: 15 amino acids. Losses at the gene ends were 5 bases for V and 1 base for J; bases not matched to a gene: 6. The CDR3 region is CASSRAGGRSYEQYF. CDR3 in DNA: TGTGCCAGCAGTAGAGCGGGGGGAAGGTCCTACGAGCAGTACTTC.

Points on this clone: This sample also contains other DNA sequences that code for the same CDR3. The V gene is TRBV7-2, the J gene TRBJ2-2; D not certain. This CDR3 comprises 12 residues. The V and J ends lost 6 bases and 1 base respectively, with 3 bases between them. CDR1 is SGHTA, CDR2 FQGNSA, per germline. CDR3 sequence reads: CASSWNTGELFF. DNA for the CDR3: TGTGCCAGCAGTTGGAACACCGGGGAGCTGTTTTTT. Based on the CDR3 plus reference TRBV7-2 and TRBJ2-2, the full variable domain is GAGVSQSPSNKVTEKGKDVELRCDPISGHTALYWYRQSLGQGLEFLIYFQGNSAPDKSGLPSDRFSAERTGGSVSTLTIQRTQQEDSAVYLCASSWNTGELFFGEGSRLTVL.

The chain joins TRBV4-1 to TRBJ2-1, with 12 bases lining up with TRBD2. Looked up from germline, CDR1 is MGHRA and CDR2 is YSYEKL. The J segment lost 5 bases and the V segment lost 3 bases, leaving 5 bases of the junction unmatched. The CDR3 covers 16 residues. CDR3 region: CASSQASGRAHNEQFF. CDR3 in DNA: TGCGCCAGCAGCCAGGCTAGCGGGAGGGCCCACAATGAGCAGTTCTTC.

The chain couples TRBV4-3 to TRBJ2-7; D is tentatively TRBD1 or TRBD2 (5 bases each). Trimming took off 1 base at V and 2 bases at J, with 6 bases between the two ends. The germline V gene has CDR1 LGHNA and CDR2 YSLEER. The CDR3 sequence is 13 residues long. DNA of the CDR3: TGCGCCAGCAGCCAAGGGGGGACCTACGAGCAGTACTTC. Translation gives CASSQGGTYEQYF.

V usage is TRBV5-1 and J usage is TRBJ2-3; 7 bases are a match to TRBD2. The CDR3 is 14 residues long. The V gene's germline CDR1 is SGHRS and CDR2 YFSETQ. The trim removed 1 base at V and 6 bases at J, leaving 5 bases unmatched. DNA of the CDR3: TGCGCCAGCAGCTTGACTTCTAGCGGCGATACGCAGTATTTT. It codes for CASSLTSSGDTQYF. The variable domain in full, with the rest retrieved from reference TRBV5-1 and TRBJ2-3, is KAGVTQTPRYLIKTRGQQVTLSCSPISGHRSVSWYQQTPGQGLQFLFEYFSETQRNKGNFPGRFSGRQFSNSRSEMNVSTLELGDSALYLCASSLTSSGDTQYFGPGTRLTVL.

The J gene is TRBJ2-7, the V gene TRBV11-3; no clear D. CDR1 and CDR2 from the germline V gene are SGHNT and YENEEA. V was clipped by 1 base and J by 6 bases, with 7 bases between them. CDR3 size: 12 residues. The CDR3 is CASSLASVEQYF. The CDR3 nucleotides read TGTGCCAGCAGCTTAGCGTCCGTCGAGCAGTACTTC.

The CDR3 sequence is CASSLDGGNYNEQFF. The CDR3 nucleotides read TGTGCCAGCAGCTTAGACGGCGGGAACTACAATGAGCAGTTCTTC. V and J are TRBV7-9 and TRBJ2-1, with a weak D call TRBD2 (6 bases). The CDR3 has 15 residues. Germline assignment: CDR1 SEHNR and CDR2 FQNEAQ (reference sequence). With 1 base removed from V and 3 bases from J, the gap between germline ends came to 10 bases.

The V and J genes are TRBV5-1 and TRBJ1-2; weak D call: TRBD1 (5 bases). V was clipped by 1 base and J by 2 bases, with 6 bases between them. Germline values: CDR1 SGHRS, CDR2 YFSETQ. The CDR3 has 13 residues. CDR3 sequence (DNA): TGCGCCAGCAGCTTGTGGGGGAACTATGGCTACACCTTC. Protein: CASSLWGNYGYTF.

The chain links TRBV18 to TRBJ1-4; D might be TRBD1 (5 bases). CDR3 length: 13 amino acids. The ends were cut back, 3 bases at V and 7 bases at J, with 9 bases in the middle. The germline V gene encodes CDR1 KGHSH and CDR2 LQKENI. The CDR3 nucleotides read TGTGCCAGCTCACCTGGGACTGCTGAAAAACTGTTTTTT. Translation: CASSPGTAEKLFF.

The chain is built from TRBV3-1 (or the pseudogene TRBV3-2) and TRBJ1-4; 9 bases line up with TRBD1. Trimming took 4 bases from V and 8 from J; bases not matched to a gene: 8. The germline V gene encodes CDR1 LGHDT and CDR2 YNNKEL (reference sequence). The CDR3 runs to 15 residues. CDR3 DNA: TGTGCCAGCAGCCCGTCTGGGACAGGGTACGAAAAACTGTTTTTT. Amino acids: CASSPSGTGYEKLFF.

This rearrangement joins TRBV11-3 to TRBJ2-2, with 9 bases lining up with TRBD1. Germline loops: CDR1 SGHNT, CDR2 YENEEA. Trimming removed 5 bases from V and 3 bases from J; junction bases left unmatched: 4. The CDR3 sequence is 15 residues long. The CDR3 reads CASSIRTGDTGELFF. The CDR3 bases are TGTGCCAGCAGCATCCGGACAGGGGACACCGGGGAGCTGTTTTTT.

The gene calls are TRBV10-2 and TRBJ1-2, with D possibly TRBD1 on 6 matching bases. The V and J ends lost 1 base and 2 bases respectively, with 11 bases between them. The CDR3 totals 15 residues. Germline V gives CDR1 WSHSY, CDR2 SAAADI. The DNA for the CDR3 is TGCGCCAGCAGTGAGTACAGGGAGCTAAACTATGGCTACACCTTC. It specifies CASSEYRELNYGYTF.

The rearrangement links TRBV11-2 to TRBJ2-3; no reliable D call. Germline values: CDR1 SGHAT, CDR2 FQNNGV. The CDR3 has 14 residues. Deletions cut 0 bases from V and 4 bases from J, with 8 bases between. The CDR3 spells CASSLDRVADTQYF. The DNA of the CDR3 is TGTGCCAGCAGCTTAGATAGGGTTGCAGATACGCAGTATTTT.

The chain uses TRBV11-1 and TRBJ1-4; unclear D gene. This CDR3 contains 14 residues. The germline V gene encodes CDR1 SGHAT and CDR2 FQDESV (reference sequence). The ends were cut back, 4 bases at V and 3 bases at J, with 9 bases in the middle. CDR3 nucleotide sequence: TGTGCCAGCAGCTCCAATCCGGCTAATGAAAAACTGTTTTTT. It translates to CASSSNPANEKLFF. The full variable domain, completed using reference TRBV11-1 and TRBJ1-4, is EAEVAQSPRYKITEKSQAVAFWCDPISGHATLYWYRQILGQGPELLVQFQDESVVDDSQLPKDRFSAERLKGVDSTLKIQPAELGDSAMYLCASSSNPANEKLFFGSGTQLSVL.

This chain uses TRBV2 with TRBJ1-4; D possibly corresponds to TRBD1 (6 bases). From germline, CDR1 is SNHLY and CDR2 FYNNEI. V was clipped by 7 bases and J by 6 bases, with 12 bases between them. The CDR3 loop spans 13 amino acids. CDR3 nucleotide sequence: TGTGCCAGCACCGAGACAGGTTATGAAAAACTGTTTTTT. It encodes CASTETGYEKLFF.

The chain joins TRBV6-5 to TRBJ2-1; 11 bases are a match to TRBD2. Trimming removed 4 bases from V and 8 bases from J; junction bases left unmatched: 7. The CDR3 covers 15 residues. CDR1 MNHEY and CDR2 SVGAGI come from the germline V gene. The CDR3 DNA follows: TGTGCCAGCAGTTCGCCGGGACTAGCGGCTCATGAGCAGTTCTTC. It is translated as CASSSPGLAAHEQFF.

This chain links TRBV5-1 with TRBJ1-3; D ambiguous. The CDR3 contains 14 residues. V lost 7 bases to trimming and J lost 3 bases, with 14 bases between them. Germline CDR1 reads SGHRS; CDR2 reads YFSETQ. Here the CDR3 DNA reads TGCGCCAGCTCCGGTAACCCTGGTGGAAACACCATATATTTT. Protein product: CASSGNPGGNTIYF.

The chain employs TRBV5-4 and TRBJ2-2; tentative D call: TRBD2 (5 bases). Trimming took off 3 bases at V and 1 base at J, with 13 bases between the two ends. This CDR3 is built from 16 residues. Per germline, CDR1 SGHNT and CDR2 YYREEE (reference sequence). The CDR3 DNA is TGTGCCAGCAGCTCCTGGGGAGTAATGAACACCGGGGAGCTGTTTTTT. Its translation is CASSSWGVMNTGELFF.

The V and J genes are TRBV4-3 and TRBJ1-2, with 7 positions matching TRBD1. This CDR3 contains 15 residues. From germline, CDR1 is LGHNA and CDR2 YSLEER. The V segment lost 4 bases and the J segment 5 bases; nucleotides outside the gene matches: 10. CDR3 nucleotides: TGCGCCAGCAGCCCCGCTACAGGGGTGTGGTATGGCTACACCTTC. This sequence encodes CASSPATGVWYGYTF.

This clone was seen more than once but under ten times. The chain is built from TRBV10-3 and TRBJ2-7; 8 bases map to TRBD2. CDR1 is ENHRY and CDR2 is SYGVKD in the germline V gene. J gave up 3 bases and V 4 bases, and 8 bases lay outside the gene matches. The CDR3 length is 15 residues. CDR3 nucleotide sequence: TGTGCCATCAGTGTCGATTTTAGCGGGATCTACGAGCAGTACTTC. Protein: CAISVDFSGIYEQYF.

V and J are TRBV10-3 and TRBJ2-1; D is uncertain. This CDR3 contains 13 residues. V dropped 11 bases and J dropped 8 bases, with 19 bases sitting between them. Germline V gene lookup returns CDR1 ENHRY and CDR2 SYGVKD. The CDR3 DNA sequence: TGTGCCCAGGTTATAGGAGCTTGGCATGAGCAGTTCTTC. Its translation: CAQVIGAWHEQFF.